These 20 T cell receptor beta chains originate from one sample sequenced in a study of CD8 T cells in ankylosing spondylitis. TCRdb fed the 5' RACE reads into MiXCR, producing one record per CDR3 protein. The repertoire holds fewer than 500,000 distinct CDR3 sequences, with around 20% as singletons. Antigens of these TCRs are unknown. Study results and caveats: Characteristic of ankylosing spondylitis blood, it appeared, was a TCR beta motif comprising about 8 highly homologous variants.

Sequencing was done on a sample of blood, either unsorted or a sorted T cell fraction (not recorded which). The receptors here all came from a male donor with ankylosing spondylitis.

The rearrangement uses TRBV18 and TRBJ1-6; maybe TRBD1 (6 bases). The length of the CDR3 is 15 residues. Trimming cost V 1 base and J 10 bases, with 14 bases left between them. Germline V gene sequence: CDR1 KGHSH, CDR2 LQKENI. The CDR3 here is CASSPRVSQGSPLHF. CDR3 nucleotides: TGTGCCAGCTCACCACGTGTTTCTCAGGGGTCACCCCTCCACTTT.

This chain connects TRBV6-4 to TRBJ1-2; D is undetermined. Germline values: CDR1 MRHNA, CDR2 SNTAGT. Trimming removed 4 bases from V and 2 bases from J, with 8 bases in between. The CDR3 covers 13 residues. DNA for the CDR3: TGTGCCAGCAGTGTGTCCGTCAACTATGGCTACACCTTC. Translated: CASSVSVNYGYTF.

This clonotype was counted only a few times. The CDR3 sequence: CSARTVNYGYTF. As DNA, the CDR3 is TGCAGTGCTCGAACAGTCAACTATGGCTACACCTTC. V and J are TRBV20-1 and TRBJ1-2; D ambiguous. The CDR3 covers 12 residues. The ends were cut back, 5 bases at V and 2 bases at J, with 9 bases in the middle. Germline V gene data show CDR1 as DFQATT and CDR2 as SNEGSKA (reference sequence).

V and J are TRBV6-1 and TRBJ1-3; TRBD1 matches at 7 bases. CDR3 length equals 16 residues. J was trimmed by 1 base and V by 6 bases; bases with no gene match: 9. CDR1 and CDR2 (germline): MNHNS, SASEGT. In DNA form, the CDR3 reads TGTGCCAGCAGCAACCCGGGACAGCGGTCTGGAAACACCATATATTTT. As protein: CASSNPGQRSGNTIYF.

This clonotype appeared a few times. This chain connects TRBV4-3 to TRBJ2-3; D may match TRBD1 or TRBD2 (5 bases each). The CDR3 contains 16 residues. Trimming took 4 bases from V and 3 from J, leaving 17 bases between them. Germline CDR1 LGHNA, CDR2 YSLEER. CDR3 DNA sequence: TGCGCCAGCAGCCTGGTCGGGGCCCGAAGTACAGATACGCAGTATTTT. This codes for CASSLVGARSTDTQYF.

V usage is TRBV12-3 or TRBV12-4 and J usage is TRBJ2-1; no definite D call. CDR3 length: 12 amino acids. Trimming removed 5 bases at V and 11 bases at J, with 13 bases between. This CDR3 reads CASSPPTTQQFF. The CDR3, as DNA: TGTGCCAGCAGTCCGCCAACTACACAGCAGTTCTTC.

The rearrangement links TRBV11-3 to TRBJ2-7, with TRBD1 matching over 8 bases. The V segment lost 4 bases and the J segment 2 bases; nucleotides outside the gene matches: 10. The CDR3 sequence is 16 residues long. Germline V gene sequence: CDR1 SGHNT, CDR2 YENEEA. The CDR3 region has the DNA TGTGCCAGCAGCTCAGTGCCCGGGACAGGACCCTACGAGCAGTACTTC. It translates to CASSSVPGTGPYEQYF. The full variable domain, in which reference TRBV11-3 and TRBJ2-7 provide the parts outside the CDR3, is EAGVVQSPRYKIIEKKQPVAFWCNPISGHNTLYWYLQNLGQGPELLIRYENEEAVDDSQLPKDRFSAERLKGVDSTLKIQPAELGDSAVYLCASSSVPGTGPYEQYFGPGTRLTVT.

The V call is TRBV7-2, the J call TRBJ2-7, with 8 bases that match TRBD1. The CDR3 loop spans 15 amino acids. Germline values: CDR1 SGHTA, CDR2 FQGNSA. V lost 5 bases and J lost 3; bases outside the gene matches: 9. CDR3 DNA: TGTGCCAGCAGCCCCTCCGGGACAGGATTCTACGAGCAGTACTTC. Translated, it gives CASSPSGTGFYEQYF.

This clonotype was counted a few times. The chain couples TRBV7-2 to TRBJ2-3; the D is unclear. V lost 6 bases to trimming and J lost 8 bases, with 15 bases between them. This CDR3 region has 13 residues. Per the germline V gene, CDR1 is SGHTA and CDR2 is FQGNSA. The DNA for the CDR3 is TGTGCCAGCAGTACCGTAAAGGGTGGTACGCAGTATTTT. It codes for CASSTVKGGTQYF.

This clonotype was detected a few times. The CDR3 DNA follows: TGCGCCAGCAGCCAAGACCCCGGGACAGGGGGCAACACTGAAGCTTTCTTT. This codes for CASSQDPGTGGNTEAFF. This chain connects TRBV4-1 to TRBJ1-1; TRBD1 matches 12 bases. The CDR3 runs 17 residues. Germline V gene sequence: CDR1 MGHRA, CDR2 YSYEKL. V lost 0 bases, J lost 2 bases, and 4 bases stayed unmatched.

Only a few counts were recorded for this clonotype. The chain is built from TRBV5-1 and TRBJ2-7; D uncertain. Germline assignment: CDR1 SGHRS and CDR2 YFSETQ. V dropped 0 bases and J dropped 2 bases, with 9 bases sitting between them. This CDR3 is 14 amino acids long. The CDR3 nucleotides read TGCGCCAGCAGCTTGGCGCAGTCAACCTACGAGCAGTACTTC. It encodes CASSLAQSTYEQYF.

The gene calls are TRBV5-1 and TRBJ2-7; D may be TRBD2 (6 bases). The germline gives CDR1 SGHRS, CDR2 YFSETQ. The CDR3 runs 14 residues. Trimming took off 4 bases at V and 2 bases at J, with 13 bases between the two ends. CDR3 sequence reads: CASSADGGPYEQYF. CDR3 DNA: TGCGCCAGCAGCGCGGACGGGGGACCCTACGAGCAGTACTTC.

This chain links TRBV5-1 with TRBJ1-2; 7 bases agree with TRBD1. The CDR3 totals 14 residues. Germline CDR1 reads SGHRS; CDR2 reads YFSETQ. Losses at the gene ends were 0 bases for V and 3 bases for J; bases not matched to a gene: 2. CDR3 loop: CASSLDRGDYGYTF. In DNA form, the CDR3 reads TGCGCCAGCAGCTTGGACAGGGGAGACTATGGCTACACCTTC.

The chain has TRBV7-9 and TRBJ1-1; no firm D call. The CDR3 length is 16 residues. Trimming stripped 4 bases from V and 4 bases from J, with 19 bases between. Germline values: CDR1 SEHNR, CDR2 FQNEAQ (reference sequence). CDR3 sequence reads: CASSSPFAVEGTEAFF. The DNA of the CDR3 is TGTGCCAGCAGCTCCCCTTTTGCGGTAGAAGGCACTGAAGCTTTCTTT.

The chain carries TRBV20-1 and TRBJ2-7; 8 nucleotides line up with TRBD1. The V gene end was trimmed by 3 bases and the J gene end by 3 bases; junction bases not matched to a gene: 13. Germline lookup yields CDR1 DFQATT and CDR2 SNEGSKA (reference sequence). The CDR3 totals 16 residues. DNA of the CDR3: TGCAGTGCTAGCGCTCCGACAGGGGCCCAGGGCTACGAGCAGTACTTC. Translated, it gives CSASAPTGAQGYEQYF.

The chain employs TRBV12-3 or TRBV12-4 and TRBJ2-1; 9 nucleotides match TRBD2. V trimming: 5 bases; J trimming: 6 bases; junction bases outside the gene matches: 17. The CDR3 is 18 amino acids. CDR3 sequence: CASSLRLAEPPGANEQFF. As DNA, the CDR3 is TGTGCCAGCAGTCTCCGACTAGCGGAACCCCCCGGGGCCAATGAGCAGTTCTTC.

This chain uses TRBV29-1 with TRBJ2-5; 16 nucleotides match TRBD2. From germline, CDR1 is SQVTM and CDR2 ANQGSEA. The junction had 3 bases not matched to a gene; V was cut back by 1 base and J by 4 bases. This CDR3 spans 16 amino acids. CDR3 nucleotide sequence: TGCAGCGTTGAAGGGGGACTAGCGGGAGGGAGAGAGACCCAGTACTTC. It specifies CSVEGGLAGGRETQYF.

This clonotype was seen a few times. The CDR3 sequence: CASSQVLGELFF. The CDR3 DNA sequence: TGCGCCAGCAGCCAAGTTCTCGGGGAGCTGTTTTTT. V is TRBV4-1 and J is TRBJ2-2; D is unclear. There are 12 residues in the CDR3. V lost 1 base to trimming and J lost 7 bases, with 4 bases between them. Germline CDR1 and CDR2: MGHRA and YSYEKL.

This sequence joins TRBV10-3 and TRBJ2-7, with D possibly TRBD2 on 5 matching bases. V dropped 6 bases and J dropped 2 bases, with 14 bases sitting between them. Looked up from germline, CDR1 is ENHRY and CDR2 is SYGVKD. CDR3 size: 14 residues. CDR3 region: CAIRAGGGAYEQYF. Here the CDR3 DNA reads TGTGCCATCAGGGCGGGCGGCGGAGCCTACGAGCAGTACTTC.

This clonotype showed up just a few times. The genes are TRBV29-1 and TRBJ1-2; 10 nucleotides line up with TRBD1. V shed 6 bases, J shed 1 base, and the junction held 11 bases outside the gene matches. Germline values: CDR1 SQVTM, CDR2 ANQGSEA. The CDR3 is 16 residues long. This chain's CDR3 is CSVAFSGQGGNYGYTF. In DNA form, the CDR3 reads TGCAGCGTGGCCTTCTCCGGACAGGGGGGTAACTATGGCTACACCTTC.